Sequencing of this T cell receptor (beta chain) was carried out in a study of Graves' ophthalmopathy and Graves' hyperthyroidism. This clonotype showed up many times. Its target is unknown. Study-level results: Most thyroid-expanded clonotypes exceeding 0.001 frequency were also found in blood. Separation of ophthalmopathy from stable hyperthyroidism was achieved by a 13-signature model, at approximately 87% sensitivity and 81.08% specificity.

CDR1 and CDR2 from the germline V gene are MNHEY and SVGEGT. This CDR3 is built from 13 residues. With 6 bases removed from V and 7 bases from J, the gap between germline ends came to 13 bases. Using RNA transcripts, the TCR beta CDR3 regions were amplified. In the first round, RT-PCR was carried out with HTBI primers, and a multiplex PCR formed the second round. TCRdb reanalysed the multiplex PCR reads using MiXCR and keeps one entry per CDR3 protein. The table includes some 360,000 distinct CDR3 sequences, 17% detected once. This receptor was taken from an adult woman with stable Graves' hyperthyroidism. Sequenced input: peripheral blood. The chain uses TRBV6-2 or TRBV6-3 and TRBJ1-5, with a weak D call TRBD1 (6 bases). CDR3 nucleotides: TGTGCCAGCAGACTACAGGGTAGGCAGCCCCAGCATTTT. Amino acids: CASRLQGRQPQHF.